These 24 T cell receptor beta chains share one sample of origin, sequenced in a study of a mutant IDH1 vaccine in newly diagnosed glioma. No antigen is known for these receptors. Measured with immunoSEQ multiplex PCR; TCRdb has only the in-frame clones, and not every one. The data hold tens of thousands of clones, with about 89% observed a single time. The time point here: week 23, last vaccination. Each dose of the vaccine consisted of 300 ug of mutant IDH1 20-mer peptide, with topical imiquimod. The source was PBMCs, collected from a glioma patient whose treatment included an IDH1 peptide vaccine. These receptors originate from a middle-aged man with glioma.

CDR3 residues: CASSSDRGRRELFF. Written as DNA, the CDR3 is TGTGCCAGCAGTTCCGACAGGGGACGCCGGGAGCTGTTTTTT. This chain uses TRBV6-6 with TRBJ2-2; 8 bases are a match to TRBD1. With V trimmed by 4 bases and J by 9 bases, 7 bases remained unmatched. The CDR3 consists of 14 residues. Germline CDR1 is MNHNY and CDR2 is SVGAGI (reference sequence).

The V and J genes are TRBV7-2 and TRBJ1-5, with a possible D match to TRBD1 (5 bases). Per the germline V gene, CDR1 is SGHTA and CDR2 is FQGNSA. This CDR3 region has 16 residues. V lost 0 bases to trimming and J lost 6 bases, with 15 bases between them. As DNA, the CDR3 is TGTGCCAGCAGCTTAGCGCTCGGGGGGTCGGCTCAGCCCCAGCATTTT. It translates to CASSLALGGSAQPQHF. Using reference TRBV7-2 and TRBJ1-5 for the parts outside the CDR3, the full variable domain is GAGVSQSPSNKVTEKGKDVELRCDPISGHTALYWYRQSLGQGLEFLIYFQGNSAPDKSGLPSDRFSAERTGGSVSTLTIQRTQQEDSAVYLCASSLALGGSAQPQHFGDGTRLSIL.

V and J are TRBV7-9 and TRBJ2-3; no clear D. Per the germline V gene, CDR1 is SEHNR and CDR2 is FQNEAQ (reference sequence). V was shortened by 4 bases and J by 5 bases, with 4 bases between the two germline ends. The CDR3 length is 11 residues. The DNA of the CDR3 is TGTGCCAGCAGCTCCTTAGATACGCAGTATTTT. Protein: CASSSLDTQYF.

The V and J genes are TRBV19 and TRBJ2-2; a weak D match, TRBD2 (6 bases). V lost 8 bases, J lost 3 bases, and 7 bases lay in between. This CDR3 region has 12 residues. The germline V gene has CDR1 LNHDA and CDR2 SQIVND (reference sequence). The CDR3 nucleotides are TGTGCCAGTTGGAGGGACACCGGGGAGCTGTTTTTT. Translated, it gives CASWRDTGELFF.

J is TRBJ2-7 and V is TRBV5-1; 7 bases are shared with TRBD1. CDR1 and CDR2 (germline): SGHRS, YFSETQ. The V gene end was trimmed by 5 bases and the J gene end by 3 bases; junction bases not matched to a gene: 8. The CDR3 totals 14 residues. This CDR3 reads CASRTGTAFYEQYF. The CDR3, as DNA: TGCGCCAGCAGGACAGGGACGGCTTTCTACGAGCAGTACTTC.

The chain is built from TRBV6-1 and TRBJ2-7, with TRBD1 matching 8 bases. Germline V gene sequence: CDR1 MNHNS, CDR2 SASEGT. CDR3 length: 18 residues. V lost 4 bases and J lost 5; bases outside the gene matches: 19. In nucleotides, the CDR3 is TGTGCCAGCAGTGCCTATTTCCCCTCCCGGACAGGGCCCCACGAGCAGTACTTC. Its protein is CASSAYFPSRTGPHEQYF.

The rearrangement uses TRBV2 and TRBJ1-6; D is unresolved. The CDR3 covers 13 residues. V was pared by 7 bases and J by 6 bases, with 10 bases between. Per the germline V gene, CDR1 is SNHLY and CDR2 is FYNNEI. The CDR3 coding sequence is TGTGCCAGCAATGGGGTCGCTAATTCACCCCTCCACTTT. Protein product: CASNGVANSPLHF. The full variable domain, with the rest looked up from reference TRBV2 and TRBJ1-6, is EPEVTQTPSHQVTQMGQEVILRCVPISNHLYFYWYRQILGQKVEFLVSFYNNEISEKSEIFDDQFSVERPDGSNFTLKIRSTKLEDSAMYFCASNGVANSPLHFGNGTRLTVT.

The genes are TRBV21-1 and TRBJ2-7. TRBV21-1 is noted as a pseudogene. The CDR3 runs 9 residues. CDR3 in amino acids: CASHNEQYF. The CDR3 DNA sequence: TGTGCCAGCCATAACGAGCAGTACTTC.

This clone was observed a single time. The chain carries TRBV11-1 and TRBJ2-7; possible D gene TRBD2, 6 bases. Germline values: CDR1 SGHAT, CDR2 FQDESV (reference sequence). The CDR3 contains 14 residues. V was clipped by 2 bases and J by 0 bases, with 8 bases between them. The CDR3 sequence is CASSLQGLSYEQYF. The DNA for the CDR3 is TGTGCCAGCAGCTTACAGGGACTCTCCTACGAGCAGTACTTC.

The rearrangement joins TRBV19 to TRBJ2-5; D uncertain. The germline CDR1 and CDR2 sequences are LNHDA and SQIVND (reference sequence). Trimming cost V 3 bases and J 5 bases, with 7 bases left between them. The CDR3 is 12 amino acids. Here the CDR3 reads CASSIRRETQYF. DNA for the CDR3: TGTGCCAGTAGTATTCGACGGGAGACCCAGTACTTC.

This clone was picked up one time. V usage is TRBV5-1 and J usage is TRBJ2-5; 7 bases fit TRBD1. V lost 3 bases to trimming and J lost 0 bases; unmatched junction nucleotides: 2. The CDR3 length is 14 residues. CDR1 and CDR2 from the germline V gene are SGHRS and YFSETQ. The CDR3 here is CASSSGQDQETQYF. For the CDR3, the DNA is TGCGCCAGCAGCTCAGGACAGGACCAAGAGACCCAGTACTTC.

The chain combines TRBV2 with TRBJ2-5; possibly TRBD1 or TRBD2 for D (6 bases each). Looked up from germline, CDR1 is SNHLY and CDR2 is FYNNEI. Trimming shortened V by 0 bases and J by 2 bases, and 13 bases separated the two germline ends. This CDR3 comprises 16 residues. CDR3 in DNA: TGTGCCAGCAGTGAAGCGGGGGGCGGCCTTCAAGAGACCCAGTACTTC. This gives the protein CASSEAGGGLQETQYF.

The rearrangement joins TRBV5-5 to TRBJ2-1; perhaps D is TRBD1 or TRBD2 (5 bases each). Trimming took off 2 bases at V and 4 bases at J, with 25 bases between the two ends. This CDR3 is built from 19 residues. From germline, CDR1 is SGHKS and CDR2 YYEKEE (reference sequence). The CDR3 nucleotides are TGTGCCAGCAGCTTAAGGAACCGGGACCCCGTCCCCCAGTACAATGAGCAGTTCTTC. It yields the protein CASSLRNRDPVPQYNEQFF.

V is TRBV7-9 and J is TRBJ1-4; 7 bases are shared with TRBD1. The CDR3 covers 15 residues. The germline CDR1 and CDR2 sequences are SEHNR and FQNEAQ (reference sequence). J was trimmed by 8 bases and V by 5 bases; bases with no gene match: 11. The CDR3 DNA is TGTGCCAGCAGCCCAATTTGGGACAGAAAAGAAAAACTGTTTTTT. Translation: CASSPIWDRKEKLFF.

V usage is TRBV28 and J usage is TRBJ1-2; the D is unclear. V lost 5 bases, J lost 4 bases, and 11 bases lay in between. This CDR3 spans 13 amino acids. The germline V gene has CDR1 MDHEN and CDR2 SYDVKM. DNA for the CDR3: TGTGCCAGCAGTATTACGGACGTCTATGGCTACACCTTC. Protein product: CASSITDVYGYTF.

The J gene is TRBJ2-6, the V gene TRBV9; D is perhaps TRBD1 (6 bases). CDR1 and CDR2 (germline): SGDLS, YYNGEE. The V and J ends lost 1 base and 0 bases respectively, with 14 bases between them. CDR3 size: 18 residues. The CDR3 spells CASSVTGQGNSGANVLTF. The CDR3 DNA is TGTGCCAGCAGCGTAACTGGCCAGGGGAACTCTGGGGCCAACGTCCTGACTTTC.

V usage is TRBV5-1 and J usage is TRBJ2-7; 8 positions agree with TRBD1. The CDR3 contains 14 residues. V lost 7 bases and J lost 0; bases outside the gene matches: 6. Germline CDR1 reads SGHRS; CDR2 reads YFSETQ. The CDR3 here is CASYTGGGSYEQYF. CDR3 coding DNA: TGCGCCAGCTATACAGGGGGAGGCTCCTACGAGCAGTACTTC.

The chain recombines TRBV4-1 with TRBJ2-5; the D is unclear. Germline V CDR1 and CDR2: MGHRA, YSYEKL. This CDR3 has 14 amino acids. V was trimmed by 1 base and J by 2 bases, leaving 8 bases between them. The CDR3 coding sequence is TGCGCCAGCAGCCAAGTCCGGAATCAAGAGACCCAGTACTTC. This sequence encodes CASSQVRNQETQYF.

V usage is TRBV7-2 and J usage is TRBJ2-7; D possibly corresponds to TRBD2 (5 bases). V was pared by 3 bases and J by 2 bases, with 14 bases between. The CDR3 covers 15 residues. Germline V gene lookup returns CDR1 SGHTA and CDR2 FQGNSA. CDR3 in DNA: TGTGCCAGCAGCTTGGAAGCGGTCAAAACCTACGAGCAGTACTTC. Translating gives CASSLEAVKTYEQYF.

The chain carries TRBV5-1 and TRBJ2-3; 13 bases align to TRBD2. The germline CDR1 and CDR2 sequences are SGHRS and YFSETQ. V lost 4 bases and J lost 6; bases outside the gene matches: 8. The length of the CDR3 is 16 residues. CDR3 residues: CASSAGTSGDGDTQYF. The CDR3 bases are TGCGCCAGCAGCGCCGGGACTAGCGGGGATGGTGATACGCAGTATTTT.

The chain carries TRBV4-1 and TRBJ2-5, with D maybe TRBD2 (5 bases). This CDR3 is 15 amino acids long. The germline V gene has CDR1 MGHRA and CDR2 YSYEKL. Trimming left V 4 bases short and J 2 bases short, with 14 bases between. CDR3 loop: CASSPRGRVQETQYF. The DNA of the CDR3 is TGCGCCAGCAGCCCCCGTGGGCGGGTGCAAGAGACCCAGTACTTC.

The CDR3 coding sequence is TGTGCCAGCAGCCTCCGGGACACGTTAGACCTAGCCAAAAACATTCAGTACTTC. Its translation: CASSLRDTLDLAKNIQYF. The chain joins TRBV5-6 to TRBJ2-4, with D possibly TRBD1 on 6 matching bases. V lost 4 bases to trimming and J lost 0 bases, with 20 bases between them. Germline loops: CDR1 SGHDT, CDR2 YYEEEE. This CDR3 spans 18 amino acids. Based on the CDR3 plus reference TRBV5-6 and TRBJ2-4, the full variable domain is DAGVTQSPTHLIKTRGQQVTLRCSPKSGHDTVSWYQQALGQGPQFIFQYYEEEERQRGNFPDRFSGHQFPNYSSELNVNALLLGDSALYLCASSLRDTLDLAKNIQYFGAGTRLSVL.

Only one count was recorded for this clone. DNA for the CDR3: TGTGCCAGCTCATCAGGACTAGCGGGAGTTGCCACCGGGGAGCTGTTTTTT. It encodes CASSSGLAGVATGELFF. The chain carries TRBV18 and TRBJ2-2, with 13 nucleotides matching TRBD2. V gave up 5 bases and J gave up 4 bases; unmatched junction bases: 7. In germline, CDR1 is KGHSH, CDR2 LQKENI. This CDR3 region has 17 residues.

This chain uses TRBV14 with TRBJ2-5, with 11 positions matching TRBD2. In germline, CDR1 is SGHDN, CDR2 FVKESK. This CDR3 is built from 17 residues. V dropped 1 base and J dropped 4; count of bases not matched to a gene: 8. The CDR3 nucleotides read TGTGCCAGCAGCCAAGGGACTAGCGGGCACCTCCCAGAGACCCAGTACTTC. It codes for CASSQGTSGHLPETQYF. The full variable domain, its missing parts supplied by reference TRBV14 and TRBJ2-5, is EAGVTQFPSHSVIEKGQTVTLRCDPISGHDNLYWYRRVMGKEIKFLLHFVKESKQDESGMPNNRFLAERTGGTYSTLKVQPAELEDSGVYFCASSQGTSGHLPETQYFGPGTRLLVL.